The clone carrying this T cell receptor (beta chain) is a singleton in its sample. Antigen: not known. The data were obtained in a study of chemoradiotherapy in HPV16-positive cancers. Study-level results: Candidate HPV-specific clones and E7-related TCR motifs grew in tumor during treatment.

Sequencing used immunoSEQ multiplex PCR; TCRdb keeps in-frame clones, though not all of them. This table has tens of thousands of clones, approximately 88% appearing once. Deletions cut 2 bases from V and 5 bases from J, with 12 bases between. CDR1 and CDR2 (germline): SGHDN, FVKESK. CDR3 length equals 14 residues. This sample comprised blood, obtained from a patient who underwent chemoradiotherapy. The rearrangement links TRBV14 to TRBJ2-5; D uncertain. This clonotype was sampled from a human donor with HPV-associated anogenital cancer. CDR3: CASSQNVGWETQYF. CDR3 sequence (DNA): TGTGCCAGCAGCCAAAATGTGGGTTGGGAGACCCAGTACTTC.